This TCR beta chain was recorded in a study of blood T cells in healthy people across ages. On the study more broadly: Template switching retrieved approximately one barcoded beta molecule for each two T cells.

This clonotype turned up a few times. There were healthy Caucasian individuals from Russia, aged about 6 to 90, serving as donors. Sample-barcoded 5' priming and a J-beta primer mix drove a second PCR of roughly 6 to 12 cycles. Each cDNA molecule carried a tag from a template-switch adaptor that contained 12 random nucleotides. All samples yielded 2.5 million or more CDR3-containing paired-end reads. TCRdb ran MiXCR on the 5' RACE reads and lists one entry per CDR3 protein. The data contain fewer than 700,000 distinct CDR3 sequences, around half of them singletons. Sequences were obtained from blood. The sequence derives from a man at least 80 years old in good health.

CDR3 protein: CASSLDLAGGNTGELFF. CDR3 DNA: TGTGCCAGCAGCTTGGACTTAGCGGGCGGCAACACCGGGGAGCTGTTTTTT. V usage is TRBV7-2 and J usage is TRBJ2-2; 7 positions match TRBD2. The CDR3 is 17 residues long. Germline V gene sequence: CDR1 SGHTA, CDR2 FQGNSA. The J segment lost 2 bases and the V segment lost 3 bases, leaving 9 bases of the junction unmatched.